This is a list of T cell receptor beta chains from one sample in a study of T cell repertoires in cytomegalovirus infection. TCRdb re-called the reads through MiXCR, storing one row per CDR3 protein. This repertoire shows 450,000 to 600,000 distinct CDR3 sequences, about 11% found once; its top ten account for more than 8.5%. Material for sequencing was PBMCs. These receptors came from a human donor in good health (CMV status not recorded). Some clones in this sample may be carry-over from other donors' samples. CDR3s include the opening cysteine and the closing phenylalanine or tryptophan. The D gene is left open where the match is weak. Only part of the rows carry a size: once, few, many, or a class if the clone is expanded.

V: TRBV6-2/TRBV6-3; J: TRBJ2-3; D: TRBD2; size: few; DNA: TGTGCCACGACTAGCGGGGGTCTAGATACGCAGTATTTT; CDR3: CATTSGGLDTQYF
V: TRBV6-6; J: TRBJ2-7; D: -; size: few; DNA: TGTGCCAGCACCGAGACAACGCCGATCCGGCAGTACTTC; CDR3: CASTETTPIRQYF
V: TRBV28; J: TRBJ2-7; D: TRBD1; size: many; DNA: TGTGCCAGCAGCAAAGTGGGGATCCGGGACAGCTCCTACGAGCAGTACTTC; CDR3: CASSKVGIRDSSYEQYF
V: TRBV20-1; J: TRBJ1-4; D: -; size: many; DNA: TGCAGTGCTAGATACCCTTTGGGTGAAAAACTGTTTTTT; CDR3: CSARYPLGEKLFF
V: TRBV11-2; J: TRBJ1-5; D: -; size: many; DNA: TGTGCCAGCAGCGTTGGGCTCAATCAGCCCCAGCATTTT; CDR3: CASSVGLNQPQHF
V: TRBV4-1; J: TRBJ2-2; D: -; size: -; DNA: TGCGCCAGCAGCCAACGTGTCGGCGGGGAGCTGTTTTTT; CDR3: CASSQRVGGELFF
V: TRBV6-2/TRBV6-3; J: TRBJ2-5; D: -; size: many; DNA: TGTGCCAGCAGTTACAATTTGGCCGCCGAAGAGACCCAGTACTTC; CDR3: CASSYNLAAEETQYF
V: TRBV7-8; J: TRBJ1-2; D: -; size: many; DNA: TGTGCCAGCAGCTTACGGCAGCCTAAGAACTATGGCTACACCTTC; CDR3: CASSLRQPKNYGYTF
V: TRBV29-1; J: TRBJ1-2; D: -; size: -; DNA: TGCAGCGACCTGCGGGGGGCTCATGGCTACACCTTC; CDR3: CSDLRGAHGYTF
V: TRBV5-6; J: TRBJ2-3; D: -; size: many; DNA: TGTGCCAGCAGCTTCCTAGGCGGCGGGGATGGGAGAGATACGCAGTATTTT; CDR3: CASSFLGGGDGRDTQYF
V: TRBV12-5; J: TRBJ2-2; D: -; size: few; DNA: TGTGCTAGTGGTTTGGTGGCGAGCACGGATCACGCGAACACCGGGGAGCTGTTTTTT; CDR3: CASGLVASTDHANTGELFF
V: TRBV5-6; J: TRBJ2-1; D: TRBD1; size: -; DNA: TGTGCCAGCAGACATAAAGTACAGGGGACGGATGAGCAGTTCTTC; CDR3: CASRHKVQGTDEQFF
V: TRBV10-3; J: TRBJ2-1; D: -; size: few; DNA: TGTGCCATCAGTGAGTCTGTCGGGGGGCACAATGAGCAGTTCTTC; CDR3: CAISESVGGHNEQFF
V: TRBV19; J: TRBJ1-6; D: -; size: -; DNA: TGTGCCAGTAGTAGACGGAGGTCCTCCTATAATTCACCCCTCCACTTT; CDR3: CASSRRRSSYNSPLHF
V: TRBV6-4; J: TRBJ2-3; D: -; size: few; DNA: TGTGCCAGCAGTGAATCGGGCCTAGCGTATACAGATACGCAGTATTTT; CDR3: CASSESGLAYTDTQYF
V: TRBV20-1; J: TRBJ2-1; D: TRBD2; size: few; DNA: TGCAGTGCTATGGGACTAGCGGGAGGGGAGACCTACAATGAGCAGTTCTTC; CDR3: CSAMGLAGGETYNEQFF
V: TRBV9; J: TRBJ2-1; D: -; size: few; DNA: TGTGCCAGCACCCCCCGGTCGGGGGATTCCGACTACAATGAGCAGTTCTTC; CDR3: CASTPRSGDSDYNEQFF
V: TRBV12-3/TRBV12-4; J: TRBJ2-3; D: TRBD2; size: many; DNA: TGTGCCAGCAGTCTGGGACTAGATAGCACAGATACGCAGTATTTT; CDR3: CASSLGLDSTDTQYF
V: TRBV5-6; J: TRBJ2-7; D: TRBD1; size: -; DNA: TGTGCCAGCAGCTCCGGGACAGGGGCTTTCGGGCAGTACTTC; CDR3: CASSSGTGAFGQYF
V: TRBV11-1; J: TRBJ1-1; D: -; size: many; DNA: TGTGCCAGCAGCCAGAAACGCAGGAGTAACACTGAAGCTTTCTTT; CDR3: CASSQKRRSNTEAFF
V: TRBV7-9; J: TRBJ2-7; D: -; size: many; DNA: TGTGCCAGCAGCTTAGCCCAGCGTGAGCAGTACTTC; CDR3: CASSLAQREQYF
V: TRBV29-1; J: TRBJ2-5; D: TRBD1; size: -; DNA: TGCAGCGCAGGAGGGACAGGGGTGGGAGAGACCCAGTACTTC; CDR3: CSAGGTGVGETQYF
V: TRBV29-1; J: TRBJ2-5; D: -; size: -; DNA: TGCAGCGGGACAGGAGGGCCCCAAGAGACCCAGTACTTC; CDR3: CSGTGGPQETQYF
V: TRBV6-5; J: TRBJ1-1; D: TRBD1; size: few; DNA: TGTGCCAGCATTGAAACAGGGGGCCTCTACACTGAAGCTTTCTTT; CDR3: CASIETGGLYTEAFF
V: TRBV7-9; J: TRBJ1-2; D: -; size: -; DNA: TGTGCCAGCAGCTTAGTGGGGGCTCCCTACCTACTACATGGCTACACCTTC; CDR3: CASSLVGAPYLLHGYTF
V: TRBV20-1; J: TRBJ1-2; D: -; size: -; DNA: TGCAGTGCCGGGATGGGGGGATCATATGGCTACACCTTC; CDR3: CSAGMGGSYGYTF
V: TRBV14; J: TRBJ1-1; D: -; size: few; DNA: TGTGCCAGCAGCTCAGGTCCCGAAGGGGGCACTGAAGCTTTCTTT; CDR3: CASSSGPEGGTEAFF
V: TRBV20-1; J: TRBJ2-7; D: -; size: many; DNA: TGCAGTGCGCCCCATCCCTACGAGCAGTACTTC; CDR3: CSAPHPYEQYF
V: TRBV4-1; J: TRBJ2-7; D: TRBD2; size: few; DNA: TGCGCCAGCAGCCGCTCCCTTCCGGGGGGGGACGAGCAGTACTTC; CDR3: CASSRSLPGGDEQYF